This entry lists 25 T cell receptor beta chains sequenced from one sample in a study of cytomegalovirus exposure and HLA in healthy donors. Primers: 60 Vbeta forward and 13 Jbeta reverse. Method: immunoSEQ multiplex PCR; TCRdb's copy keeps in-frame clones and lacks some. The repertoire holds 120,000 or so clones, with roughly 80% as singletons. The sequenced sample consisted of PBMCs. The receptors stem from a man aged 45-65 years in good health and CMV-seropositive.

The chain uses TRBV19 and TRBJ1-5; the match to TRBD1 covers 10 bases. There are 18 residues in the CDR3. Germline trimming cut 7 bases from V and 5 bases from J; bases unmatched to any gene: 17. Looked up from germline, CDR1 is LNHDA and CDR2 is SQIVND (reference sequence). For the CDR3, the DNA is TGTGCCAGTACTAGACGGATGCGAGGGACAGGGGCCCATCAGCCCCAGCATTTT. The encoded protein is CASTRRMRGTGAHQPQHF.

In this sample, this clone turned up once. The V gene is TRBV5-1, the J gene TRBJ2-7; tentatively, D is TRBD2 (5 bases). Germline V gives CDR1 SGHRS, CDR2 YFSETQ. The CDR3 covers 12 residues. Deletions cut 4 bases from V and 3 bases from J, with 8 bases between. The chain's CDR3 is CASSLEGYEQYF. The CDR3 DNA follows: TGCGCCAGCAGCCTCGAGGGCTACGAGCAGTACTTC.

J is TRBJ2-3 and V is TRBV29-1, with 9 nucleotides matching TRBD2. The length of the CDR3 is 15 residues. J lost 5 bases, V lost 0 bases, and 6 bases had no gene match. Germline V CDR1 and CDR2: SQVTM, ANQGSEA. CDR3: CSVEDSGGRGDTQYF. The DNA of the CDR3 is TGCAGCGTTGAAGACTCTGGCGGGAGGGGAGATACGCAGTATTTT.

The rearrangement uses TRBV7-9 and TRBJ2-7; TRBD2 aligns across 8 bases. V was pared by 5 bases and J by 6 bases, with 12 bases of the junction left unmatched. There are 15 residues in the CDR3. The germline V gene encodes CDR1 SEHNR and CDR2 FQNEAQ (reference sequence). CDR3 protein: CASSQAGGAQGEQYF. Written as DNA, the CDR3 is TGTGCCAGCAGCCAAGCCGGGGGGGCGCAAGGCGAGCAGTACTTC. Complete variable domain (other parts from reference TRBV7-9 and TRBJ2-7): DTGVSQNPRHKITKRGQNVTFRCDPISEHNRLYWYRQTLGQGPEFLTYFQNEAQLEKSRLLSDRFSAERPKGSFSTLEIQRTEQGDSAMYLCASSQAGGAQGEQYFGPGTRLTVT.

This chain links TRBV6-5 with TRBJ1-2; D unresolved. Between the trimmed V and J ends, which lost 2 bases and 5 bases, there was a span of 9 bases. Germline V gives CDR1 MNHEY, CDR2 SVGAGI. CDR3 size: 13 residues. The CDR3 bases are TGTGCCAGCAGTTACCGTCGGGGATATGGCTACACCTTC. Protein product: CASSYRRGYGYTF.

Here the CDR3 reads CASIPGGRTEAFF. The CDR3 bases are TGTGCCAGTATCCCGGGGGGGCGGACTGAAGCTTTCTTT. This chain connects TRBV19 to TRBJ1-1, with a tentative D call TRBD1 (6 bases). The germline gives CDR1 LNHDA, CDR2 SQIVND (reference sequence). The V end was cut by 7 bases, the J end by 5 bases, with 14 bases between. The CDR3 is 13 residues long.

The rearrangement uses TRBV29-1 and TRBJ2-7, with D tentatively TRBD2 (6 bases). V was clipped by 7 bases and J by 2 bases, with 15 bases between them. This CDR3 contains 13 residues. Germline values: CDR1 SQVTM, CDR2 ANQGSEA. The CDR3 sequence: CSARGTGAYEQYF. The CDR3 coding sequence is TGCAGCGCCCGTGGTACGGGGGCCTACGAGCAGTACTTC.

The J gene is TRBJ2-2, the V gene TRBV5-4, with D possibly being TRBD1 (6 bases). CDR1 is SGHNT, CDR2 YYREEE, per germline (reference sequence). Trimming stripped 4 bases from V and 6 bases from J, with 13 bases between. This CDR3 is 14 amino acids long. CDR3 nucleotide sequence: TGTGCCAGCAGCCAGGGACACCCCCCCGGGGAGCTGTTTTTT. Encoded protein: CASSQGHPPGELFF.

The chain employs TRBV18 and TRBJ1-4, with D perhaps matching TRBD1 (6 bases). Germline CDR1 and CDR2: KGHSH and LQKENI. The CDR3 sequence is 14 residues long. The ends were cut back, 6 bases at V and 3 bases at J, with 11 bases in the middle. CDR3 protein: CASSMGGPNEKLFF. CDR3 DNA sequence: TGTGCCAGCTCCATGGGGGGGCCTAATGAAAAACTGTTTTTT.

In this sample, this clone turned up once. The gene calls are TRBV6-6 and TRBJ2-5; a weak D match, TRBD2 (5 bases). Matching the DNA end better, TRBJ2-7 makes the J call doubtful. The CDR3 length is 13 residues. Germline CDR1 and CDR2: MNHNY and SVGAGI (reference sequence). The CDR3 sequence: CASSYSRAAEQYF. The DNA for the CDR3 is TGTGCCAGCAGTTACTCGCGGGCCGCCGAGCAGTACTTC.

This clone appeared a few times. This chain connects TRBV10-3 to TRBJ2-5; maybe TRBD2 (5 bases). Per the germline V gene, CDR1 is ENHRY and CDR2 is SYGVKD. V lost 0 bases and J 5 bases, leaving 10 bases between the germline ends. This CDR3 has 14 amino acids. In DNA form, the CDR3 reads TGTGCCATCAGTGAGTCAACTAGACGGGAGACCCAGTACTTC. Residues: CAISESTRRETQYF.

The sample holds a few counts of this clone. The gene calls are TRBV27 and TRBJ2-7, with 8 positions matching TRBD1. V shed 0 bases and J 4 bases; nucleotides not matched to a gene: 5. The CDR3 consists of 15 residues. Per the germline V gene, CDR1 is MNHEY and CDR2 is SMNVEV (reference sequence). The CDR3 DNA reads TGTGCCAGCAGTTTATCCTTTCAGGGGGCGTACGAGCAGTACTTC. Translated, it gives CASSLSFQGAYEQYF.

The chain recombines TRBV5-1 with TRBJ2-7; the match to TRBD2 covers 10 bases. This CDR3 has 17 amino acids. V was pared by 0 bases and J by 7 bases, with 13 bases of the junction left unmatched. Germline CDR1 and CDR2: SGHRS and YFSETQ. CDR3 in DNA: TGCGCCAGCAGCTTGGCCGTGCGAGCTAGCGGGAGCGAAGAGCAGTACTTC. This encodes CASSLAVRASGSEEQYF. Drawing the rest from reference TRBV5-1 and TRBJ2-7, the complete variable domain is KAGVTQTPRYLIKTRGQQVTLSCSPISGHRSVSWYQQTPGQGLQFLFEYFSETQRNKGNFPGRFSGRQFSNSRSEMNVSTLELGDSALYLCASSLAVRASGSEEQYFGPGTRLTVT.

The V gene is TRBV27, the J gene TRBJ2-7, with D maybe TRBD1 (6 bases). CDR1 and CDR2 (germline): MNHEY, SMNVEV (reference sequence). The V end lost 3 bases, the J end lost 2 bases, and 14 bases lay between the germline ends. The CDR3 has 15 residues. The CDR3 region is CASSLTQGRPYEQYF. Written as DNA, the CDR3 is TGTGCCAGCAGTTTGACACAGGGAAGGCCCTACGAGCAGTACTTC.

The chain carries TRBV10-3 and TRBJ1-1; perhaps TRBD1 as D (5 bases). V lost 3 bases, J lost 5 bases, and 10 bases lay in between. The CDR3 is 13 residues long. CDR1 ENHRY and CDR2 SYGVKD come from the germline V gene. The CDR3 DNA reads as TGTGCCATCAGTGACCCAGGGAAGACTGAAGCTTTCTTT. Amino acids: CAISDPGKTEAFF.

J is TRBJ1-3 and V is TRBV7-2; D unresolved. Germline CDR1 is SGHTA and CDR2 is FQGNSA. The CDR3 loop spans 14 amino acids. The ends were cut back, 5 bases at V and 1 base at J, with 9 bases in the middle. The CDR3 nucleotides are TGTGCCAGCAGCCACTATGGTTCTGGAAACACCATATATTTT. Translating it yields CASSHYGSGNTIYF. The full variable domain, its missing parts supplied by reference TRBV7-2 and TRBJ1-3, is GAGVSQSPSNKVTEKGKDVELRCDPISGHTALYWYRQSLGQGLEFLIYFQGNSAPDKSGLPSDRFSAERTGGSVSTLTIQRTQQEDSAVYLCASSHYGSGNTIYFGEGSWLTVV.

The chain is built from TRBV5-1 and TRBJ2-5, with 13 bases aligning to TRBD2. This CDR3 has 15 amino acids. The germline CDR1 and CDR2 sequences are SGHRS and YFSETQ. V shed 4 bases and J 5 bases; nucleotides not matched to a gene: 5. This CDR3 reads CASSLGTSGTETQYF. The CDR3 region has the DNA TGCGCCAGCAGCCTGGGGACTAGCGGGACGGAGACCCAGTACTTC.

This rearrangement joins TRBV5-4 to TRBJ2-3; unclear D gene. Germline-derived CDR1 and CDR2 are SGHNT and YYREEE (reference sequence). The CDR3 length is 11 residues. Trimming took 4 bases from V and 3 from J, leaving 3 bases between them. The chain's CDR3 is CASSVTDTQYF. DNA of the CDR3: TGTGCCAGCAGCGTAACAGATACGCAGTATTTT.

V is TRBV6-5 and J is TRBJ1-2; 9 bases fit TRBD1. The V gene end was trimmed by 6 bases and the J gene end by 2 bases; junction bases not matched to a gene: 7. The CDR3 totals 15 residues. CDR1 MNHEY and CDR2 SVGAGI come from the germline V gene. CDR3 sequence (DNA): TGTGCCAGCAGGGCCACCGGGACAGGGAACTATGGCTACACCTTC. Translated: CASRATGTGNYGYTF.

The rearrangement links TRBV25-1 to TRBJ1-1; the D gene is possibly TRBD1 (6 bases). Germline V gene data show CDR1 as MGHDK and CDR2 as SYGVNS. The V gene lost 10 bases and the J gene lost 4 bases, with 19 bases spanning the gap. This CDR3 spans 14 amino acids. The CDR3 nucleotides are TGTGCCACCCGGAAGGGGGTCGATCCCACTGAAGCTTTCTTT. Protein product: CATRKGVDPTEAFF.

CDR3 loop: CASKAGRGYEQYF. The CDR3 nucleotides are TGCGCCAGCAAGGCGGGCAGGGGTTACGAGCAGTACTTC. The rearrangement links TRBV4-1 to TRBJ2-7, with D possibly TRBD1 on 6 matching bases. The CDR3 contains 13 residues. Per the germline V gene, CDR1 is MGHRA and CDR2 is YSYEKL. The ends were cut back, 7 bases at V and 4 bases at J, with 14 bases in the middle.

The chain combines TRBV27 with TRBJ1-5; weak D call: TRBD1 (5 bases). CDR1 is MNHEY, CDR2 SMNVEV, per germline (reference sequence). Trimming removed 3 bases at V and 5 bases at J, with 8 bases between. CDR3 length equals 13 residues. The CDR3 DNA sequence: TGTGCCAGCAGTTTTGGGGCGGATCAGCCCCAGCATTTT. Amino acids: CASSFGADQPQHF.

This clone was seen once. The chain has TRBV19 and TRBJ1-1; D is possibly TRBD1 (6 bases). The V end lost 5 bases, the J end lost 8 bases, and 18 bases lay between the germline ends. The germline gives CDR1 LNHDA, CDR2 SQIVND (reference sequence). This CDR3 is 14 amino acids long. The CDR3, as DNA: TGTGCCAGTAGTCCTAGGATCGACAGGACCGAAGCTTTCTTT. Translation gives CASSPRIDRTEAFF.

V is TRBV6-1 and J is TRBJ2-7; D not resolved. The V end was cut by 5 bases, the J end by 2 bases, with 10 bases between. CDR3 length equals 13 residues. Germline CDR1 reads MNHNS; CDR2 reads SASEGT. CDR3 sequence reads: CASSLQATYEQYF. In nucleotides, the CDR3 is TGTGCCAGCAGTTTACAAGCGACCTACGAGCAGTACTTC.

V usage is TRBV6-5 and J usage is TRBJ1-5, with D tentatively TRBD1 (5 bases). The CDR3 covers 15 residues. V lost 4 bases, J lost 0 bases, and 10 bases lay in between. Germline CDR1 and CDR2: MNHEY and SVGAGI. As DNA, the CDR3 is TGTGCCAGCAGTTCGACAGCCCTTAGCAATCAGCCCCAGCATTTT. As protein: CASSSTALSNQPQHF.